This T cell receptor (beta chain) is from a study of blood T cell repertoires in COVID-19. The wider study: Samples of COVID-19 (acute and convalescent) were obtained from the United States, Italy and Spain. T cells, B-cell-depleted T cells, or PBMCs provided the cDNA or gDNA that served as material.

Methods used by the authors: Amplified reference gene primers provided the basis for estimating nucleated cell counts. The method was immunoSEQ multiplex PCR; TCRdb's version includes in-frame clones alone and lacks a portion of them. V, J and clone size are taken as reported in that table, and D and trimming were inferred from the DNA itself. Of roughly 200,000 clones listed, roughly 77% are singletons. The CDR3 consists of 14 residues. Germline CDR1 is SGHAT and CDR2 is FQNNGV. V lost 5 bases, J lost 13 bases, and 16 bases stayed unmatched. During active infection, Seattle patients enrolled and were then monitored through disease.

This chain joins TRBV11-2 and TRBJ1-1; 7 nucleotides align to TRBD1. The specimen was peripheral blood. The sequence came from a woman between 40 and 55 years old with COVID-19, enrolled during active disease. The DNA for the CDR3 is TGTGCCAGCAGCCTTGGCCGGGACAGCGTGAGAGGTTTCTTT. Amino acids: CASSLGRDSVRGFF.